This T cell receptor (beta chain) appears in the sequencing data of a study of cytomegalovirus exposure and HLA in healthy donors. Points from the study as a whole: A list of 150 to 200 TCR beta chains associated with cytomegalovirus was given. Among the most significant clusters, several appeared linked to common viral pathogens in a later analysis.

Primers for the PCR totalled 60 Vbeta and 13 Jbeta. Data came from immunoSEQ multiplex PCR; TCRdb stores just in-frame clones and leaves some out. This sample has more than 150,000 clones, with 82% found just once. The V gene's germline CDR1 is SGHRS and CDR2 YFSETQ. The CDR3 length is 15 residues. After removal of 3 bases from V and 2 bases from J, the junction contained 7 bases not matched to a gene. Concerning this clone itself: Its specificity is not known.

The gene calls are TRBV5-1 and TRBJ2-5; 7 nucleotides line up with TRBD2. Input material: PBMCs. This TCR derives from a woman between 18 and 29 years old in good health and CMV-seronegative. The CDR3 DNA reads TGCGCCAGCAGCTATGGGCTAGCGGAACAAGAGACCCAGTACTTC. It codes for CASSYGLAEQETQYF.